This T cell receptor beta chain was retrieved from a study of monozygotic twins with inflammatory bowel disease. Study results and caveats: Subtypes among T cells remained indistinguishable.

The CDR3 extends over 13 amino acids. The germline V gene has CDR1 SGHRS and CDR2 YFSETQ. TCRdb reanalyzed the 5' RACE reads, giving one entry per CDR3 protein sequence and no DNA. The sample is made up of approximately 400,000 distinct CDR3 sequences, and the top ten hold under 3% of it. Comments on this clonotype: Antigen: not known.

The sample was blood. The gene calls are TRBV5-1 and TRBJ1-1; TCRdb proposes TRBD1, but this gene call is untestable without DNA. The source is a human donor with ulcerative colitis or Crohn's disease, or a healthy co-twin of an affected twin (not recorded which). CDR3 in amino acids: CASSRRGDTEAFF.